These 13 T cell receptor beta chains share one sample of origin, sequenced in a study of blood T cell repertoires in COVID-19. Only in-frame clones appear in the TCRdb table, and some are missing; sequencing was by immunoSEQ multiplex PCR. The sample shows 130,000 to 150,000 clones, roughly 90% of them seen only once. The sequenced sample was PBMCs or T cells enriched from blood (not recorded which). The receptors were sampled from a woman in her 30s with acute COVID-19.

The rearrangement joins TRBV5-1 to TRBJ2-5; a possible D gene is TRBD2 (6 bases). The CDR3 loop spans 14 amino acids. The V end was cut by 0 bases, the J end by 4 bases, with 10 bases between. CDR1 and CDR2 from the germline V gene are SGHRS and YFSETQ. CDR3 DNA: TGCGCCAGCAGCTTGGCGGGAGTAGCAGAGACCCAGTACTTC. Translating it yields CASSLAGVAETQYF.

The gene calls are TRBV28 and TRBJ2-3; weak D call: TRBD1 (6 bases). V lost 7 bases to trimming and J lost 3 bases, with 14 bases between them. This CDR3 contains 14 residues. The germline V gene has CDR1 MDHEN and CDR2 SYDVKM. The DNA of the CDR3 is TGTGCCAGCACCCCGGGACAAACGACAGATACGCAGTATTTT. This encodes CASTPGQTTDTQYF.

This clone appeared a single time. The chain carries TRBV19 and TRBJ1-1; 7 bases agree with TRBD1. This CDR3 contains 12 residues. Germline CDR1 is LNHDA and CDR2 is SQIVND (reference sequence). Trimming at V came to 3 bases and at J to 12 bases, leaving 7 bases not matched to a gene. DNA for the CDR3: TGTGCCAGTAGTATTGACAGGGTGACCTCTTTCTTT. Protein: CASSIDRVTSFF.

For this clone: Additional DNA sequences in this sample encode the identical CDR3. V gene TRBV5-4 combines with J gene TRBJ2-1, with 9 bases aligning to TRBD2. The V segment lost 2 bases and the J segment 0 bases; nucleotides outside the gene matches: 0. CDR3 length equals 15 residues. CDR1 and CDR2 from the germline V gene are SGHNT and YYREEE (reference sequence). This CDR3 reads CASSFSGSSYNEQFF. CDR3 bases: TGTGCCAGCAGCTTTAGCGGGAGCTCCTACAATGAGCAGTTCTTC.

The rearrangement links TRBV25-1 to TRBJ2-1, with TRBD2 matching 8 bases. With V trimmed by 5 bases and J by 1 base, 10 bases remained unmatched. The CDR3 has 17 residues. Germline CDR1 is MGHDK and CDR2 is SYGVNS. The CDR3 region is CASSSVPGLGSYNEQFF. For the CDR3, the DNA is TGTGCCAGCAGTTCCGTCCCGGGACTAGGTTCCTACAATGAGCAGTTCTTC. Looking up the rest from reference TRBV25-1 and TRBJ2-1 gives the full variable domain: EADIYQTPRYLVIGTGKKITLECSQTMGHDKMYWYQQDPGMELHLIHYSYGVNSTEKGDLSSESTVSRIRTEHFPLTLESARPSHTSQYLCASSSVPGLGSYNEQFFGPGTRLTVL.

The chain is built from TRBV28 and TRBJ1-6, with a weak D call TRBD1 (5 bases). Germline lookup yields CDR1 MDHEN and CDR2 SYDVKM. V was clipped by 4 bases and J by 4 bases, with 17 bases between them. The CDR3 runs to 17 residues. The CDR3 DNA is TGTGCCAGCAGTTCCCTCGGGCAGGGAGGGTATAATTCACCCCTCCACTTT. This codes for CASSSLGQGGYNSPLHF.

The chain employs TRBV5-1 and TRBJ2-5; the D gene is possibly TRBD1 (5 bases). The CDR3 sequence is 15 residues long. CDR1 SGHRS and CDR2 YFSETQ come from the germline V gene. V lost 4 bases, J lost 1 base, and 14 bases lay in between. The CDR3: CASSGRGRGQETQYF. The CDR3 DNA reads as TGCGCCAGCAGCGGTAGAGGTAGGGGCCAAGAGACCCAGTACTTC.

The chain has TRBV27 and TRBJ1-1; D unresolved. The CDR3 extends over 14 amino acids. V was cut by 0 bases and J by 4 bases, with 9 bases left in between. The V gene's germline CDR1 is MNHEY and CDR2 SMNVEV (reference sequence). CDR3 in DNA: TGTGCCAGCAGTTTATCGATGAGGGCCACTGAAGCTTTCTTT. Its translation is CASSLSMRATEAFF.

This sequence joins TRBV7-3 and TRBJ1-6; possible D gene TRBD1, 6 bases. From germline, CDR1 is SGHTA and CDR2 FQGTGA. V gave up 2 bases and J gave up 7 bases, with 15 bases separating them. CDR3 length equals 16 residues. The CDR3, as DNA: TGTGCCAGCAGCTTACGAGTTAGTCAGGGGAATTCACCCCTCCACTTT. Amino acid sequence: CASSLRVSQGNSPLHF.

The chain employs TRBV5-1 and TRBJ1-2, with no clear D. The V end lost 4 bases, the J end lost 4 bases, and 11 bases lay between the germline ends. The CDR3 extends over 13 amino acids. Germline values: CDR1 SGHRS, CDR2 YFSETQ. The CDR3 here is CASSLTGSYGYTF. The CDR3 DNA is TGCGCCAGCAGCCTGACGGGGTCCTATGGCTACACCTTC.

V and J are TRBV19 and TRBJ1-2; a possible D gene is TRBD1 (6 bases). The CDR3 has 14 amino acids. Germline CDR1 LNHDA, CDR2 SQIVND (reference sequence). V was cut by 6 bases and J by 7 bases, with 18 bases left in between. CDR3 nucleotide sequence: TGTGCCAGTAGACAGGGCAGTGGACCTTCTGGCTACACCTTC. As protein: CASRQGSGPSGYTF.

The rearrangement uses TRBV7-2 and TRBJ1-5, with D hard to call. The CDR3 contains 14 residues. Trimming stripped 5 bases from V and 0 bases from J, with 8 bases between. The V gene's germline CDR1 is SGHTA and CDR2 FQGNSA. The CDR3: CASSRGNSNQPQHF. DNA for the CDR3: TGTGCCAGCAGCCGGGGTAATAGCAATCAGCCCCAGCATTTT.

CDR3: CASSVAGGTDTQYF. Written as DNA, the CDR3 is TGTGCCAGTAGTGTAGCAGGGGGCACAGATACGCAGTATTTT. This chain uses TRBV19 with TRBJ2-3; possibly TRBD1 for D (6 bases). The CDR3 has 14 amino acids. Trimming stripped 5 bases from V and 1 base from J, with 10 bases between. The germline V gene has CDR1 LNHDA and CDR2 SQIVND (reference sequence).